These 17 T cell receptor beta chains were sequenced from one sample in a study of blood T cell repertoires in COVID-19. TCRdb keeps only in-frame clones here, not all; method: immunoSEQ multiplex PCR. The top ten clones hold about a quarter of a sample with 25,000 to 35,000 clones, 85% of them seen once. Material: peripheral blood. Receptors originate from a human donor in a cohort sampled during active COVID-19.

The chain recombines TRBV5-6 with TRBJ1-2; D gene uncertain. This CDR3 has 13 residues. V was cut by 2 bases and J by 3 bases, with 8 bases left in between. CDR1 SGHDT and CDR2 YYEEEE come from the germline V gene. The CDR3 sequence: CASSFKRDYGYTF. Written as DNA, the CDR3 is TGTGCCAGCAGCTTCAAGAGGGACTATGGCTACACCTTC. Full variable domain (outside the CDR3, taken from reference TRBV5-6 and TRBJ1-2): DAGVTQSPTHLIKTRGQQVTLRCSPKSGHDTVSWYQQALGQGPQFIFQYYEEEERQRGNFPDRFSGHQFPNYSSELNVNALLLGDSALYLCASSFKRDYGYTFGSGTRLTVV.

This chain links TRBV10-1 with TRBJ2-2; weak D call: TRBD2 (6 bases). V gave up 6 bases and J gave up 10 bases, with 18 bases separating them. Germline V gives CDR1 WNHNN, CDR2 SYGVQD (reference sequence). CDR3 length: 14 amino acids. CDR3 sequence reads: CASRPGVPSKELFF. The CDR3 bases are TGCGCCAGCAGACCGGGAGTCCCGAGCAAGGAGCTGTTTTTT.

The J gene is TRBJ1-2, the V gene TRBV6-2 or TRBV6-3, with 8 nucleotides matching TRBD1. J was trimmed by 2 bases and V by 5 bases; bases with no gene match: 4. The CDR3 has 14 residues. Germline loops: CDR1 MNHEY, CDR2 SVGEGT. CDR3 protein: CASSQPGGNYGYTF. CDR3 coding DNA: TGTGCCAGCAGTCAACCAGGGGGCAACTATGGCTACACCTTC.

The chain links TRBV6-2 or TRBV6-3 to TRBJ2-7; D perhaps matches TRBD2 (6 bases). Trimming left V 5 bases short and J 5 bases short, with 16 bases between. The germline V gene has CDR1 MNHEY and CDR2 SVGEGT. This CDR3 has 14 amino acids. This CDR3 is CASSLLNGGNEQYF. CDR3 nucleotides: TGTGCCAGCAGTCTACTTAACGGCGGGAACGAGCAGTACTTC.

V usage is TRBV19 and J usage is TRBJ1-2, with D tentatively TRBD1 (5 bases). This CDR3 has 14 residues. The V end was cut by 3 bases, the J end by 6 bases, with 14 bases between. Germline CDR1 LNHDA, CDR2 SQIVND (reference sequence). CDR3 protein: CASSIGGRGDGYTF. The CDR3, as DNA: TGTGCCAGTAGTATTGGGGGACGGGGGGATGGCTACACCTTC. The variable domain in full, with the rest retrieved from reference TRBV19 and TRBJ1-2, is DGGITQSPKYLFRKEGQNVTLSCEQNLNHDAMYWYRQDPGQGLRLIYYSQIVNDFQKGDIAEGYSVSREKKESFPLTVTSAQKNPTAFYLCASSIGGRGDGYTFGSGTRLTVV.

This clone showed up just a few times. The chain couples TRBV9 to TRBJ2-6; 9 bases map to TRBD2. CDR1 SGDLS and CDR2 YYNGEE come from the germline V gene. The CDR3 consists of 17 residues. J gave up 4 bases and V 4 bases, and 9 bases lay outside the gene matches. The CDR3 DNA is TGTGCCAGCAGCTTCCTAGCGGGGTCAAGCGGGGCCAACGTCCTGACTTTC. Its protein is CASSFLAGSSGANVLTF.

The chain is built from TRBV4-2 and TRBJ2-5; D remains unclear. Per the germline V gene, CDR1 is LGHNA and CDR2 is YNFKEQ. V was clipped by 5 bases and J by 5 bases, with 9 bases between them. This CDR3 is 12 amino acids long. The CDR3 region has the DNA TGTGCCAGCAGCTCCCAGTTGGAGACCCAGTACTTC. Translation gives CASSSQLETQYF.

The chain couples TRBV7-9 to TRBJ2-1; D remains ambiguous. V lost 1 base to trimming and J lost 0 bases, with 7 bases between them. The CDR3 runs 15 residues. Germline assignment: CDR1 SEHNR and CDR2 FQNEAQ (reference sequence). CDR3 DNA sequence: TGTGCCAGCAGCTTAGATCCGAGCTCCTACAATGAGCAGTTCTTC. Translation gives CASSLDPSSYNEQFF.

CDR3 residues: CASSPFGGRLVTNEKLFF. The CDR3 DNA follows: TGTGCCAGCAGTCCTTTCGGGGGTCGGTTGGTAACTAATGAAAAACTGTTTTTT. The chain couples TRBV6-6 to TRBJ1-4, with TRBD1 as a possible D gene (5 bases). CDR3 length: 18 residues. Germline CDR1 reads MNHNY; CDR2 reads SVGAGI (reference sequence). V was shortened by 5 bases and J by 1 base, with 20 bases between the two germline ends.

V gene TRBV5-1 combines with J gene TRBJ2-3; 11 bases align to TRBD1. Unmatched junction bases numbered 5, after V lost 0 bases and J lost 5 bases. The CDR3 loop spans 16 amino acids. The germline CDR1 and CDR2 sequences are SGHRS and YFSETQ. CDR3 amino acids: CASSLAGTGGGDTQYF. The CDR3 coding sequence is TGCGCCAGCAGCTTGGCAGGGACAGGGGGTGGAGATACGCAGTATTTT.

In regard to this clone: Other DNA sequences of this sample code for an identical CDR3. The V call is TRBV7-9, the J call TRBJ2-7, with TRBD1 identical over 10 bases. The CDR3 length is 14 residues. The trim removed 4 bases at V and 3 bases at J, leaving 3 bases unmatched. Germline-derived CDR1 and CDR2 are SEHNR and FQNEAQ (reference sequence). CDR3: CASSSRDRGYEQYF. As DNA, the CDR3 is TGTGCCAGCAGCTCCCGGGACAGGGGCTACGAGCAGTACTTC.

The chain joins TRBV27 to TRBJ1-2, with D maybe TRBD1 (5 bases). This CDR3 is 17 amino acids long. V was pared by 1 base and J by 1 base, with 16 bases between. Germline assignment: CDR1 MNHEY and CDR2 SMNVEV (reference sequence). CDR3 in amino acids: CASSLWAGFEDNYGYTF. In DNA form, the CDR3 reads TGTGCCAGCAGTTTATGGGCAGGGTTCGAAGATAACTATGGCTACACCTTC.

CDR3 region: CASSLTGGNEQFF. For the CDR3, the DNA is TGTGCCAGCAGCCTCACAGGGGGCAATGAGCAGTTCTTC. This sequence joins TRBV7-7 and TRBJ2-1, with TRBD1 matching over 8 bases. Germline trimming cut 5 bases from V and 6 bases from J; bases unmatched to any gene: 3. Germline assignment: CDR1 SSHAT and CDR2 FNYEAQ (reference sequence). The CDR3 totals 13 residues.

The rearrangement links TRBV27 to TRBJ1-2; D might be TRBD1 (5 bases). From germline, CDR1 is MNHEY and CDR2 SMNVEV (reference sequence). The V end was cut by 3 bases, the J end by 8 bases, with 19 bases between. The length of the CDR3 is 15 residues. For the CDR3, the DNA is TGTGCCAGCAGTTTTCTTACTACAGGTCTCATGGGCTACACCTTC. Translation gives CASSFLTTGLMGYTF.

V usage is TRBV14 and J usage is TRBJ2-5; the match to TRBD2 covers 10 bases. CDR3 length: 15 residues. CDR1 and CDR2 from the germline V gene are SGHDN and FVKESK. V was pared by 4 bases and J by 3 bases, with 5 bases of the junction left unmatched. The CDR3 is CASSRLAGGKETQYF. CDR3 sequence (DNA): TGTGCCAGCAGCCGATTAGCGGGGGGAAAAGAGACCCAGTACTTC.

This chain joins TRBV4-2 and TRBJ2-7, with TRBD1 as a possible D gene (6 bases). Germline lookup yields CDR1 LGHNA and CDR2 YNFKEQ. The CDR3 contains 14 residues. Trimming took off 2 bases at V and 6 bases at J, with 14 bases between the two ends. CDR3 in amino acids: CASSQPGTPTEQYF. Here the CDR3 DNA reads TGTGCCAGCAGCCAACCCGGGACACCTACCGAGCAGTACTTC.

The gene calls are TRBV19 and TRBJ2-7, with 10 bases lining up with TRBD1. The CDR3 extends over 15 amino acids. J was trimmed by 4 bases and V by 3 bases; bases with no gene match: 6. Germline CDR1 and CDR2: LNHDA and SQIVND (reference sequence). CDR3 residues: CASSMRDRGHYEQYF. The CDR3 region has the DNA TGTGCCAGTAGTATGCGGGACAGGGGACATTACGAGCAGTACTTC.